This T cell receptor beta chain derives from a study of immune characterization of retroperitoneal liposarcoma. This CDR3 spans 14 amino acids. CDR1 and CDR2 (germline): SGHTA, FQGTGA. Trimming removed 0 bases at V and 5 bases at J, with 8 bases between. TCRdb processed the PCR reads anew with MiXCR; each CDR3 protein has one entry. This sample yields roughly 20,000 distinct CDR3 sequences, of which more than 30% are seen a single time; approximately 7.4% belongs to the top ten. The sample taken for sequencing was blood. J is TRBJ2-1 and V is TRBV7-3; TRBD2 might be the D (5 bases). The clonotype comes from a male donor with retroperitoneal liposarcoma. CDR3 DNA sequence: TGTGCCAGCAGCTTAACGGCGGGCAACAATGAGCAGTTCTTC. Translation: CASSLTAGNNEQFF.